This T cell receptor (beta chain) was profiled in a study of patients and donors after allogeneic stem cell transplantation (dated by TCRdb to the early 2020s). The library relied on RT-PCR. The run used a NextSeq 550. TCRdb reworked the public reads: Q25 trimming with fastp, MiXCR clone assembly, productive beta chains retained. CDR3 protein sequences are deduplicated, and each keeps its most common genes and DNA. The sample includes some 960,000 distinct CDR3 sequences, with roughly 17% observed a single time. 5.5% to 6.5% of the sample comes from the top ten. Compared with germline, V lacks 7 bases and J lacks 5 bases; bases without a gene match: 11. The germline V gene (reference sequence) gives CDR1 as DFQATT and CDR2 as SNEGSKA. From cysteine to phenylalanine, the CDR3 is 14 amino acids long. Just the 42-base CDR3 DNA is kept, in frame starting at base 1. As regards this clonotype: Its cognate antigen has yet to be identified. No per-base quality is available; no much larger clone lies one base away.

The sequencing sample was made of blood, either unsorted or a sorted T cell fraction (not recorded which). The chain joins TRBV20-1 to TRBJ1-5; 7 nucleotides in the junction match TRBD1. The sequence was obtained from a human donor who was either an allogeneic HSCT recipient or a stem cell or donor lymphocyte infusion donor (not recorded which). It is not recorded whose cells these are; they may come from a transplant donor. CDR3 sequence: CSGRGPLFHQPQHF. The DNA is as follows: TGCAGTGGAAGGGGGCCCCTATTCCATCAGCCCCAGCATTTT.